The sequence of this T cell receptor (beta chain) was determined in a study of human T cells and chemical hapten exposure. Study overall: Among samples, TCR yields varied mainly because of small differences in pooled library volume.

Overall study findings and caveats: Expanded TCRs made up significantly more big CDR3 similarity clusters than controls did. Patch test scores rose with PT1 expanded TCR counts, a positive correlation. Every donor had alopecia, and their immune response may therefore differ from healthy people's.

This clonotype was seen repeatedly, ten times or more. The antigen is not known. Each CDR3 protein is one row after TCRdb ran MiXCR on the RACE reads. The table records about 84,000 distinct CDR3 sequences, 8.5% to 12% of them present only once. The CDR3 sequence is 16 residues long. CDR1 LNHDA and CDR2 SQIVND come from the germline V gene (reference sequence). Trimming left V 4 bases short and J 1 base short, with 16 bases between. Time point noted: patch test 2, 6 weeks after DPC sensitization. Treatment noted: therapeutic diphenylcyclopropenone sensitization with weekly scalp DPC. The receptor's source is a woman aged 45-60 years with alopecia areata. Some clones in this sample may be carry-over from other donors' samples. The genes are TRBV19 and TRBJ2-5, with D hard to call. The starting material was whole blood, obtained in connection with sensitization to the hapten diphenylcyclopropenone (DPC). The CDR3 region has the DNA TGTGCCAGTAGTAACCCCCCGGCGGCAGGCCAAGAGACCCAGTACTTC. Translated: CASSNPPAAGQETQYF.